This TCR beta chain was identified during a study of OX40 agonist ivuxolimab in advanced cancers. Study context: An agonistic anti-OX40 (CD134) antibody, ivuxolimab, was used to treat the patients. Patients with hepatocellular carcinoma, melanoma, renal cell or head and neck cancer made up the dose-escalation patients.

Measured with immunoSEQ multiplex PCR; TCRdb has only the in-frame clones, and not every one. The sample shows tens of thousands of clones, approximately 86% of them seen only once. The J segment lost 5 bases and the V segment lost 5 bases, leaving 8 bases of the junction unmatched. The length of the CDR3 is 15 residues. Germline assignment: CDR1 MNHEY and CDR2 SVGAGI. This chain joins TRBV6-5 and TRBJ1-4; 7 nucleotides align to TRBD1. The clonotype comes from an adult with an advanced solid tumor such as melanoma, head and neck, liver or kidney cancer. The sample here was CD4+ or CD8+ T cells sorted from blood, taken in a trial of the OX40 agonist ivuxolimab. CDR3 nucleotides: TGTGCCAGCAGTCAATACGGACAGGTCAATGAAAAACTGTTTTTT. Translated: CASSQYGQVNEKLFF.